Sequencing of this T cell receptor (beta chain) was carried out in a study of cytomegalovirus exposure and HLA in healthy donors. Study information: Out of 300 to 500 genotyped donors, about 76% belonged to the Caucasian-associated ancestry cluster. Whole-study results and caveats: A further, later analysis showed that HLA-associated TCR beta chains (compared with equally common others) were more clonally expanded. TCR beta chain V- and J-gene trimming was linked, in a later analysis, to a missense variant in DCLRE1C. HLA allele associations emerged for 15,000 to 20,000 TCR beta sequences in a later analysis, at 0.05 false discovery rate.

The V gene lost 2 bases and the J gene lost 2 bases, with 10 bases spanning the gap. Germline CDR1 reads SGDLS; CDR2 reads YYNGEE. The CDR3 is 14 amino acids. This clone has a single count. As yet, its antigen is unknown. PCR amplification relied on 60 Vbeta primers (plus 13 Jbeta primers). Sequenced by immunoSEQ multiplex PCR; TCRdb stores in-frame clones only, minus some. The sample includes roughly 160,000 clones, roughly 80% of them seen just once. This TCR came from a male donor in good health and CMV-seropositive. V is TRBV9 and J is TRBJ1-1; the D gene is possibly TRBD1 (5 bases). Sequenced sample: PBMCs. CDR3 residues: CASSVREGNTEAFF. The CDR3 nucleotides are TGTGCCAGCAGCGTCAGGGAAGGAAACACTGAAGCTTTCTTT.